A single sample gave rise to the 8 T cell receptor beta chains below, sequenced in a study of CD8 T cells in Susac syndrome. Random-hexamer reverse transcription was applied to about 0.5 to 1 ug RNA. TCRdb reprocessed the immunoSEQ multiplex PCR reads via MiXCR and lists one record per CDR3 protein. The sample carries roughly 100,000 distinct CDR3 sequences, around 94% recorded once. The sample taken for sequencing was CD8+ T cells from PBMCs. These receptor sequences come from a human donor with Susac syndrome.

The chain carries TRBV29-1 and TRBJ2-1; the match to TRBD2 covers 9 bases. The CDR3 is 13 amino acids. Trimming cost V 5 bases and J 6 bases; bases outside gene matches: 5. Germline CDR1 reads SQVTM; CDR2 reads ANQGSEA. CDR3: CSVRGGGANEQFF. CDR3 bases: TGCAGCGTTCGGGGCGGGGGGGCCAATGAGCAGTTCTTC.

This clonotype was observed once. The V and J genes are TRBV13 and TRBJ2-5; possible D gene TRBD1, 8 bases. V was clipped by 4 bases and J by 5 bases, with 14 bases between them. The CDR3 consists of 14 residues. Germline CDR1 is PRHDT and CDR2 is FYEKMQ (reference sequence). The CDR3 sequence is CASSSGGQDETQYF. DNA of the CDR3: TGTGCCAGCAGCTCGGGGGGACAGGACGAGACCCAGTACTTC.

This clonotype was recorded once. The chain links TRBV19 to TRBJ2-5; D ambiguous. Deletions cut 3 bases from V and 2 bases from J, with 7 bases between. CDR3 length equals 13 residues. The germline V gene encodes CDR1 LNHDA and CDR2 SQIVND (reference sequence). CDR3 in amino acids: CASSIGLQETQYF. CDR3 in DNA: TGTGCCAGTAGTATCGGGTTACAAGAGACCCAGTACTTC.

This chain links TRBV5-6 with TRBJ1-1; D is undetermined. Germline loops: CDR1 SGHDT, CDR2 YYEEEE. The CDR3 sequence is 12 residues long. V gave up 4 bases and J gave up 5 bases, with 9 bases separating them. The CDR3 protein is CASSRVGTEAFF. CDR3 coding DNA: TGTGCCAGCAGCCGTGTGGGGACTGAAGCTTTCTTT.

This chain links TRBV7-9 with TRBJ1-6, with D uncertain. CDR3 length equals 13 residues. V lost 5 bases to trimming and J lost 9 bases, with 11 bases between them. Germline lookup yields CDR1 SEHNR and CDR2 FQNEAQ (reference sequence). CDR3 DNA: TGTGCCAGCAGCGCTGAGGAGGGTTCACCCCTCCACTTT. Translated: CASSAEEGSPLHF.

The chain combines TRBV29-1 with TRBJ1-2; D remains unclear. Trimming left V 5 bases short and J 1 base short, with 11 bases between. The CDR3 covers 13 residues. CDR1 is SQVTM and CDR2 is ANQGSEA in the germline V gene. The chain's CDR3 is CSVIEEVNYGYTF. The CDR3 region has the DNA TGCAGCGTTATAGAAGAGGTTAACTATGGCTACACCTTC.

The chain recombines TRBV7-2 with TRBJ2-5; 8 bases fit TRBD2. In germline, CDR1 is SGHTA, CDR2 FQGNSA. This CDR3 is 14 amino acids long. Unmatched junction bases numbered 4, after V lost 5 bases and J lost 2 bases. The CDR3 nucleotides are TGTGCCAGCAGCACCGGGACTAGACAAGAGACCCAGTACTTC. This codes for CASSTGTRQETQYF. The full variable domain, rest sourced from reference TRBV7-2 and TRBJ2-5, is GAGVSQSPSNKVTEKGKDVELRCDPISGHTALYWYRQSLGQGLEFLIYFQGNSAPDKSGLPSDRFSAERTGGSVSTLTIQRTQQEDSAVYLCASSTGTRQETQYFGPGTRLLVL.

The gene calls are TRBV4-1 and TRBJ1-1; D may be TRBD1 (6 bases). This CDR3 region has 13 residues. From germline, CDR1 is MGHRA and CDR2 YSYEKL. V was cut by 1 base and J by 10 bases, with 13 bases left in between. CDR3 DNA sequence: TGCGCCAGCAGCCAAGCTCTGGACAGACCAGCTTTCTTT. It yields the protein CASSQALDRPAFF.